Each of the 22 T cell receptor beta chains below was sequenced from the same sample in a study of cytomegalovirus exposure and HLA in healthy donors. PCR primers comprised 60 Vbeta and 13 Jbeta primers. The data were produced by immunoSEQ multiplex PCR, yet TCRdb's version contains in-frame clones alone and is incomplete. The data contain around 140,000 clones, roughly 9% of them singletons. The source material was PBMCs. These receptors originate from a woman aged 40 to 55 in good health and CMV-seropositive.

This clone was detected only a few times. The chain is built from TRBV20-1 and TRBJ2-3; no clear D. The CDR3 has 11 residues. Germline loops: CDR1 DFQATT, CDR2 SNEGSKA (reference sequence). Trimming removed 7 bases at V and 0 bases at J, with 5 bases between. This CDR3 is CSVSSTDTQYF. CDR3 in DNA: TGCAGTGTCTCGAGCACAGATACGCAGTATTTT.

The V call is TRBV5-1, the J call TRBJ1-1, with D unresolved. V gave up 1 base and J gave up 1 base, with 11 bases separating them. The germline CDR1 and CDR2 sequences are SGHRS and YFSETQ. CDR3 length: 15 amino acids. The CDR3 loop is CASSLTQERNTEAFF. DNA for the CDR3: TGCGCCAGCAGCTTGACACAAGAAAGGAACACTGAAGCTTTCTTT.

The V gene is TRBV6-1, the J gene TRBJ1-1, with D possibly matching TRBD1 (5 bases). The V end was cut by 5 bases, the J end by 9 bases, with 16 bases between. The CDR3 totals 13 residues. CDR1 and CDR2 (germline): MNHNS, SASEGT. CDR3 in amino acids: CASSSTDPLKAFF. CDR3 DNA sequence: TGTGCCAGCAGTTCGACAGACCCACTGAAAGCTTTCTTT.

This clone was detected only a few times. The chain uses TRBV19 and TRBJ2-3; 15 nucleotides match TRBD2. The CDR3 is made up of 17 amino acids. The germline gives CDR1 LNHDA, CDR2 SQIVND (reference sequence). The trim removed 5 bases at V and 0 bases at J, leaving 3 bases unmatched. The CDR3 protein is CASSGTSGGRSTDTQYF. In DNA, the CDR3 is TGTGCCAGTAGTGGGACTAGCGGGGGGAGGAGCACAGATACGCAGTATTTT.

This clone was picked up a small number of times. The chain is built from TRBV4-1 and TRBJ1-5; D ambiguous. Deletions cut 0 bases from V and 4 bases from J, with 16 bases between. Germline assignment: CDR1 MGHRA and CDR2 YSYEKL. The CDR3 loop spans 17 amino acids. CDR3 sequence: CASSQDPSGASNQPQHF. Written as DNA, the CDR3 is TGCGCCAGCAGCCAAGACCCCTCGGGAGCATCTAATCAGCCCCAGCATTTT.

The chain joins TRBV7-9 to TRBJ1-1; 7 bases are a match to TRBD1. The J segment lost 3 bases and the V segment lost 7 bases, leaving 11 bases of the junction unmatched. Germline-derived CDR1 and CDR2 are SEHNR and FQNEAQ (reference sequence). The CDR3 extends over 15 amino acids. The CDR3 spells CASIDIPTGDTEAFF. For the CDR3, the DNA is TGTGCCAGCATCGACATCCCCACAGGGGACACTGAAGCTTTCTTT.

This clone was observed a handful of times. The chain carries TRBV19 and TRBJ2-7; TRBD2 matches 11 bases. CDR1 and CDR2 (germline): LNHDA, SQIVND (reference sequence). V lost 5 bases, J lost 6 bases, and 9 bases stayed unmatched. CDR3 length: 15 amino acids. Here the CDR3 DNA reads TGTGCCAGTAGTCCTCGGCTAGCGGGGGGTCGCGAGCAGTACTTC. Translated: CASSPRLAGGREQYF.

A few counts support this clone. This sequence joins TRBV7-9 and TRBJ2-1; D possibly corresponds to TRBD1 (6 bases). Germline V gene sequence: CDR1 SEHNR, CDR2 FQNEAQ (reference sequence). Trimming cost V 5 bases and J 4 bases, with 15 bases left between them. The CDR3 runs 15 residues. The CDR3 protein is CASSPPQGLYNEQFF. The CDR3 bases are TGTGCCAGCAGCCCCCCCCAGGGGCTGTACAATGAGCAGTTCTTC.

The table lists this clone with a few counts. The J gene is TRBJ1-2, the V gene TRBV2; maybe TRBD1 (5 bases). CDR1 SNHLY and CDR2 FYNNEI come from the germline V gene. The CDR3 spans 13 residues. Trimming took off 5 bases at V and 3 bases at J, with 10 bases between the two ends. The chain's CDR3 is CASSKDTDYGYTF. For the CDR3, the DNA is TGTGCCAGCAGTAAGGACACAGACTATGGCTACACCTTC.

In this sample, this clone turned up a few times. This chain joins TRBV7-2 and TRBJ2-3, with a possible D match to TRBD2 (6 bases). Trimming took off 3 bases at V and 6 bases at J, with 22 bases between the two ends. From germline, CDR1 is SGHTA and CDR2 FQGNSA. There are 17 residues in the CDR3. The CDR3 DNA is TGTGCCAGCAGCTTCTATCCCGGCGGGGCGCTAATGGATACGCAGTATTTT. Its protein product is CASSFYPGGALMDTQYF.

In its sample, this clone was seen a few times. V usage is TRBV7-8 and J usage is TRBJ2-4; 10 bases align to TRBD1. Germline CDR1 and CDR2: SGHVS and FQNEAQ. The CDR3 is made up of 16 amino acids. The V segment lost 5 bases and the J segment 0 bases; nucleotides outside the gene matches: 4. This CDR3 is CASSKDRGGAKNIQYF. Written as DNA, the CDR3 is TGTGCCAGCAGCAAGGACAGGGGGGGAGCCAAAAACATTCAGTACTTC.

This clone was seen more than once but under ten times. This chain joins TRBV7-2 and TRBJ1-2; tentatively, D is TRBD1 (5 bases). This CDR3 comprises 15 residues. Germline CDR1 SGHTA, CDR2 FQGNSA. Trimming removed 3 bases from V and 5 bases from J, with 16 bases in between. CDR3 nucleotide sequence: TGTGCCAGCAGCTTCATTTCGGGACTCCGTTATGGCTACACCTTC. Its translation is CASSFISGLRYGYTF.

The chain has TRBV18 and TRBJ1-1, with D tentatively TRBD1 (5 bases). V lost 10 bases and J lost 1, with 10 bases in between. Germline CDR1 is KGHSH and CDR2 is LQKENI. The CDR3 loop spans 12 amino acids. The CDR3 region has the DNA TGTGCCACCACAACAGGGAACACTGAAGCTTTCTTT. It encodes CATTTGNTEAFF.

This clone came up a few times. This chain joins TRBV6-1 and TRBJ2-1; D might be TRBD1 (6 bases). The CDR3 is 15 amino acids. Germline CDR1 MNHNS, CDR2 SASEGT. The V gene lost 0 bases and the J gene lost 7 bases, with 13 bases spanning the gap. The CDR3 loop reads CASSEALGQFNEQFF. CDR3 sequence (DNA): TGTGCCAGCAGTGAAGCGTTAGGACAGTTTAATGAGCAGTTCTTC.

This clone was counted only a few times. The chain couples TRBV5-1 to TRBJ2-2; 8 nucleotides line up with TRBD1. This CDR3 has 15 amino acids. Per the germline V gene, CDR1 is SGHRS and CDR2 is YFSETQ. J lost 6 bases, V lost 3 bases, and 7 bases had no gene match. CDR3 DNA sequence: TGCGCCAGCAGCTCGGACAGGGTTGGGGCCGGGGAGCTGTTTTTT. The encoded protein is CASSSDRVGAGELFF.

In this sample, this clone turned up a few times. CDR3 in DNA: TGTGCCAGCAGTTATAACAGGGAGCAGTTCTTC. Protein sequence: CASSYNREQFF. This chain uses TRBV6-5 with TRBJ2-1; perhaps TRBD1 as D (5 bases). Germline-derived CDR1 and CDR2 are MNHEY and SVGAGI. Trimming took off 3 bases at V and 10 bases at J, with 7 bases between the two ends. The CDR3 sequence is 11 residues long.

This chain connects TRBV2 to TRBJ1-5; 7 bases map to TRBD1. After removal of 0 bases from V and 5 bases from J, the junction contained 10 bases not matched to a gene. The CDR3 has 17 residues. Germline V gene sequence: CDR1 SNHLY, CDR2 FYNNEI. The CDR3 bases are TGTGCCAGCAGTGAAGCTGGTGGGACAGTATTCCATCAGCCCCAGCATTTT. Residues: CASSEAGGTVFHQPQHF.

A few counts support this clone. The CDR3 nucleotides read TGTGCCAGCAGCCTATGGAGAACAGGGGGCATAGACGGAAACACCATATATTTT. Its protein is CASSLWRTGGIDGNTIYF. V is TRBV16 and J is TRBJ1-3; 9 nucleotides match TRBD1. Germline V lookup: CDR1 KGHSY, CDR2 FQNENV. This CDR3 is built from 18 residues. V shed 4 bases, J shed 4 bases, and the junction held 14 bases outside the gene matches.

In its sample, this clone was seen a few times. J is TRBJ2-7 and V is TRBV6-1; 7 bases are shared with TRBD1. The CDR3 has 13 amino acids. V shed 6 bases and J 2 bases; nucleotides not matched to a gene: 4. The V gene's germline CDR1 is MNHNS and CDR2 SASEGT. The chain's CDR3 is CASSYRGPYEQYF. The CDR3 DNA is TGTGCCAGCAGCTACAGGGGCCCCTACGAGCAGTACTTC.

This clone was detected a few times. This chain connects TRBV5-1 to TRBJ1-1; 9 nucleotides agree with TRBD1. Unmatched junction bases numbered 6, after V lost 2 bases and J lost 4 bases. CDR1 and CDR2 from the germline V gene are SGHRS and YFSETQ. CDR3 length equals 15 residues. As DNA, the CDR3 is TGCGCCAGCAGCTTTTCCCCGGGACAGGGCACTGAAGCTTTCTTT. This gives the protein CASSFSPGQGTEAFF.

This clone was detected a few times. A much larger clone differs from this one at a single base, so this may be a read error. The chain is built from TRBV11-2 and TRBJ2-1; TRBD1 matches 11 bases. In germline, CDR1 is SGHAT, CDR2 FQNNGV. The V and J ends lost 5 bases and 8 bases, in that order; junction bases with no gene match: 2. There are 13 residues in the CDR3. This CDR3 reads CASSRDRGDEQFF. CDR3 sequence (DNA): TGTGCCAGCAGCCGGGACAGGGGGGATGAGCAGTTCTTC. The variable domain in full, completed from reference TRBV11-2 and TRBJ2-1, reads EAGVAQSPRYKIIEKRQSVAFWCNPISGHATLYWYQQILGQGPKLLIQFQNNGVVDDSQLPKDRFSAERLKGVDSTLKIQPAKLEDSAVYLCASSRDRGDEQFFGPGTRLTVL.

In this sample, this clone turned up a few times. This sequence joins TRBV7-6 and TRBJ2-7; weak D call: TRBD1 (6 bases). The CDR3 is 14 amino acids. Germline CDR1 is SGHVS and CDR2 is FNYEAQ. V was cut by 4 bases and J by 4 bases, with 14 bases left in between. The CDR3 reads CASSSGQKTYEQYF. The CDR3 region has the DNA TGTGCCAGCAGCTCTGGACAGAAGACATACGAGCAGTACTTC.